Below are 7 T cell receptor beta chains sequenced from a single sample in a study of CD8 T cells in Susac syndrome (dated by TCRdb to about 2019). Library preparation was by the immunoSEQ multiplex PCR assay. RNA was extracted using the RNeasy kit, and 0.5 to 1 microgram was reverse transcribed with random hexamers. In-frame beta chains were kept once TCRdb had trimmed the public reads at Q25 with fastp and called clones with MiXCR. Entries that share a CDR3 protein sequence are merged under the most common genes and DNA. The sample records tens of thousands of distinct CDR3 sequences, approximately 96% of which are singletons. The ten most abundant clones make up roughly 0.44% of the sample. What was sequenced was CD8+ T cells from PBMCs. All receptors derive from a human donor with Susac syndrome.

The chain uses TRBV28 and TRBJ2-3; D remains ambiguous. Germline loops: CDR1 MDHEN, CDR2 SYDVKM. V lost 5 bases to trimming and J lost 5 bases, with 11 bases between them. This CDR3 spans 13 amino acids. The CDR3 sequence: CASSGDKEDTQYF. The CDR3 region has the DNA TGTGCCAGCAGTGGGGATAAGGAAGATACGCAGTATTTT.

V usage is TRBV20-1 and J usage is TRBJ2-7, with TRBD1 identical over 7 bases. This CDR3 spans 13 amino acids. Germline trimming cut 5 bases from V and 2 bases from J; bases unmatched to any gene: 6. From germline, CDR1 is DFQATT and CDR2 SNEGSKA (reference sequence). The CDR3 region is CSASTGRTYEQYF. For the CDR3, the DNA is TGCAGTGCTTCGACAGGGCGAACCTACGAGCAGTACTTC.

This rearrangement joins TRBV12-5 to TRBJ2-1; D is unresolved. This CDR3 is built from 12 residues. Per germline, CDR1 LGHNT and CDR2 FRNRAP. Deletions cut 2 bases from V and 9 bases from J, with 8 bases between. The chain's CDR3 is CASGLKPTEQFF. The CDR3 nucleotides read TGTGCTAGTGGTTTGAAGCCGACTGAGCAGTTCTTC.

V and J are TRBV9 and TRBJ1-4; no reliable D call. Germline loops: CDR1 SGDLS, CDR2 YYNGEE. Trimming removed 0 bases from V and 8 bases from J, with 8 bases in between. This CDR3 has 13 amino acids. The CDR3 here is CASSVAPTEKLFF. Written as DNA, the CDR3 is TGTGCCAGCAGCGTAGCCCCAACCGAAAAACTGTTTTTT.

The V gene is TRBV7-9, the J gene TRBJ2-5; D might be TRBD1 (5 bases). The CDR3 consists of 18 residues. Trimming shortened V by 6 bases and J by 5 bases, and 28 bases separated the two germline ends. Per the germline V gene, CDR1 is SEHNR and CDR2 is FQNEAQ (reference sequence). CDR3 loop: CASRTLEERGRSVETQYF. CDR3 coding DNA: TGTGCCAGCAGGACCTTAGAGGAAAGGGGTCGTTCAGTGGAGACCCAGTACTTC. The variable domain in full, with the rest retrieved from reference TRBV7-9 and TRBJ2-5, is DTGVSQNPRHKITKRGQNVTFRCDPISEHNRLYWYRQTLGQGPEFLTYFQNEAQLEKSRLLSDRFSAERPKGSFSTLEIQRTEQGDSAMYLCASRTLEERGRSVETQYFGPGTRLLVL.

J is TRBJ2-7 and V is TRBV20-1; perhaps TRBD2 as D (5 bases). The CDR3 runs 14 residues. Germline CDR1 DFQATT, CDR2 SNEGSKA (reference sequence). Trimming left V 0 bases short and J 2 bases short, with 11 bases between. In DNA form, the CDR3 reads TGCAGTGCTAGAGATCGGGATAGCCCCTACGAGCAGTACGTC. It yields the protein CSARDRDSPYEQYV.

This clonotype was recorded only once. CDR3 loop: CSVPDRRLGGYTF. The CDR3 nucleotides are TGCAGCGTTCCCGACAGACGCCTAGGAGGCTACACCTTC. The chain uses TRBV29-1 and TRBJ1-2, with D perhaps TRBD1 (5 bases). V was clipped by 5 bases and J by 8 bases, with 18 bases between them. Germline CDR1 SQVTM, CDR2 ANQGSEA. The CDR3 contains 13 residues.